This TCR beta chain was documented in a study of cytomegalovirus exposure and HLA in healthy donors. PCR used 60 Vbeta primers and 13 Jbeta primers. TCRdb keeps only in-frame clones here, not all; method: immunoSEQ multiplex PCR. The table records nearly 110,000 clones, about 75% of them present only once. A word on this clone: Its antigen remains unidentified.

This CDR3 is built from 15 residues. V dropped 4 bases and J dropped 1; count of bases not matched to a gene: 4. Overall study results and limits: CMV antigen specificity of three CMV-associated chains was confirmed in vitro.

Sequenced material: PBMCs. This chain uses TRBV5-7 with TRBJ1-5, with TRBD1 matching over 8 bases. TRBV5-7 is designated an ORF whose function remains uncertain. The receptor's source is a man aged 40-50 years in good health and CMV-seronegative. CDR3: CASSGPGGSNQPQHF. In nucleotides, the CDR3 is TGTGCCAGCAGCGGACCAGGGGGCAGCAATCAGCCCCAGCATTTT.